The clone carrying this TCR beta chain is a singleton in its sample. This entry is derived from a study of blood T cell repertoires in COVID-19. Study in general: The United States, Italy and Spain provided the acute and convalescent COVID-19 samples.

This CDR3 has 16 amino acids. The V gene end was trimmed by 3 bases and the J gene end by 4 bases; junction bases not matched to a gene: 11. The germline V gene has CDR1 GTSNPN and CDR2 SVGIG (reference sequence). Per the authors' pipeline: Researchers report that nucleated cell counts were estimated from reference gene primer amplification. Data came from immunoSEQ multiplex PCR; TCRdb stores just in-frame clones and leaves some out. D and trimming come from the DNA, and the V and J calls and clone size come from that table. The data contain around 25,000 clones, about 90% of them singletons. This clonotype was obtained from a man aged 65-85 years in a cohort sampled during active COVID-19. The rearrangement uses TRBV30 and TRBJ1-4; 7 bases align to TRBD1. The sample comprised peripheral blood. CDR3 in amino acids: CAWRARQGCLNEKLFF. DNA of the CDR3: TGTGCCTGGAGGGCCCGACAGGGTTGCCTTAATGAAAAACTGTTTTTT.